Each of the 23 T cell receptor beta chains below was sequenced from the same sample in a study of T cell responses to AZD1222 COVID-19 vaccine. TCRdb's table, derived via immunoSEQ multiplex PCR, lists solely in-frame clones and lacks some. The repertoire holds approximately 100,000 clones, approximately 87% seen once, with less than 15% in the top ten. Sequenced here: peripheral blood, sampled on day 0 of AZD1222 vaccination. These receptor sequences come from an adult in good health.

CDR3: CSVGAGVETQYF. CDR3 nucleotide sequence: TGCAGCGTTGGTGCGGGAGTGGAGACCCAGTACTTC. This chain uses TRBV29-1 with TRBJ2-5, with 7 positions matching TRBD2. Trimming at V came to 4 bases and at J to 5 bases, leaving 4 bases not matched to a gene. CDR3 length: 12 residues. Per the germline V gene, CDR1 is SQVTM and CDR2 is ANQGSEA.

This chain uses TRBV11-2 with TRBJ1-5; 7 bases match TRBD1. CDR1 SGHAT and CDR2 FQNNGV come from the germline V gene. The CDR3 runs 15 residues. V trimming: 3 bases; J trimming: 5 bases; junction bases outside the gene matches: 7. The CDR3 loop reads CASSFWGGTDQPQHF. CDR3 nucleotide sequence: TGTGCCAGCAGCTTTTGGGGCGGGACAGATCAGCCCCAGCATTTT.

The chain carries TRBV5-1 and TRBJ2-5; D is ambiguous. V was shortened by 5 bases and J by 5 bases, with 10 bases between the two germline ends. The CDR3 contains 12 residues. In germline, CDR1 is SGHRS, CDR2 YFSETQ. The CDR3 nucleotides read TGCGCCAGCAGTCTGTCCGCGGAGACCCAGTACTTC. Encoded protein: CASSLSAETQYF. The complete variable domain, with remaining parts taken from reference TRBV5-1 and TRBJ2-5, reads KAGVTQTPRYLIKTRGQQVTLSCSPISGHRSVSWYQQTPGQGLQFLFEYFSETQRNKGNFPGRFSGRQFSNSRSEMNVSTLELGDSALYLCASSLSAETQYFGPGTRLLVL.

This chain links TRBV5-4 with TRBJ1-6; TRBD1 agrees at 7 bases. Germline loops: CDR1 SGHNT, CDR2 YYREEE (reference sequence). This CDR3 spans 15 amino acids. V shed 4 bases and J 6 bases; nucleotides not matched to a gene: 7. The CDR3 nucleotides are TGTGCCAGCAGCATACGACAGGGAATTAATTCACCCCTCCACTTT. It specifies CASSIRQGINSPLHF.

The DNA for the CDR3 is TGTGCCAGTAGGATGGATACTGGAAACACCATATATTTT. This gives the protein CASRMDTGNTIYF. The chain joins TRBV19 to TRBJ1-3; D remains ambiguous. The CDR3 is 13 residues long. The germline V gene has CDR1 LNHDA and CDR2 SQIVND (reference sequence). V was cut by 6 bases and J by 2 bases, with 8 bases left in between.

The chain carries TRBV24-1 and TRBJ2-1; 7 nucleotides match TRBD2. Germline loops: CDR1 KGHDR, CDR2 SFDVKD. The CDR3 length is 15 residues. The V gene end was trimmed by 4 bases and the J gene end by 5 bases; junction bases not matched to a gene: 7. The CDR3 DNA reads as TGTGCCACCAGTGAGGTGACTAGCATCAACAATGAGCAGTTCTTC. Translating it yields CATSEVTSINNEQFF.

The chain is built from TRBV18 and TRBJ2-5; D is undetermined. Trimming cost V 3 bases and J 4 bases, with 9 bases left between them. CDR3 length equals 13 residues. CDR1 is KGHSH and CDR2 is LQKENI in the germline V gene. This CDR3 reads CASSPAVGETQYF. As DNA, the CDR3 is TGTGCCAGCTCACCGGCGGTGGGAGAGACCCAGTACTTC.

This chain uses TRBV5-1 with TRBJ1-1, with D perhaps TRBD1 (6 bases). Germline V CDR1 and CDR2: SGHRS, YFSETQ. V was pared by 2 bases and J by 5 bases, with 16 bases between. The CDR3 contains 15 residues. CDR3 protein: CASSFQGSVRTEAFF. Here the CDR3 DNA reads TGCGCCAGCAGCTTTCAGGGGAGTGTAAGGACTGAAGCTTTCTTT.

A single count supports this clone. Germline is not matched at one junction end, which may reflect a read error. This chain joins TRBV18 and TRBJ1-1; a possible D gene is TRBD1 (6 bases). Germline values: CDR1 KGHSH, CDR2 LQKENI. This CDR3 region has 14 residues. CDR3 loop: CASSHIRTDPEAFF. The CDR3 nucleotides are TGTGCCAGCTCACACATCCGGACAGATCCTGAGGCTTTCTTT. The full variable domain, in which reference TRBV18 and TRBJ1-1 provide the parts outside the CDR3, is NAGVMQNPRHLVRRRGQEARLRCSPMKGHSHVYWYRQLPEEGLKFMVYLQKENIIDESGMPKERFSAEFPKEGPSILRIQQVVRGDSAAYFCASSHIRTDPEAFFGQGTRLTVV.

V usage is TRBV19 and J usage is TRBJ1-6; tentatively, D is TRBD1 (5 bases). The CDR3 consists of 14 residues. Germline V gives CDR1 LNHDA, CDR2 SQIVND (reference sequence). V dropped 6 bases and J dropped 7 bases, with 13 bases sitting between them. DNA of the CDR3: TGTGCCAGTAGATTGGTAGGGGAAAATTCACCCCTCCACTTT. It encodes CASRLVGENSPLHF.

The rearrangement joins TRBV29-1 to TRBJ2-3; D tentatively reads TRBD1 or TRBD2 (6 bases each). CDR3 length equals 14 residues. Per the germline V gene, CDR1 is SQVTM and CDR2 is ANQGSEA. With 6 bases removed from V and 1 base from J, the gap between germline ends came to 14 bases. In nucleotides, the CDR3 is TGCAGCGTGGAGGGGGTACGGCGCACAGATACGCAGTATTTT. Translation: CSVEGVRRTDTQYF.

This clone has a single count. The CDR3 coding sequence is TGTGCCAGCAGTTCTCAACAGGGTGTGAACACTGAAGCTTTCTTT. It translates to CASSSQQGVNTEAFF. The chain employs TRBV28 and TRBJ1-1; D is perhaps TRBD1 (6 bases). V was trimmed by 4 bases and J by 0 bases, leaving 12 bases between them. CDR1 and CDR2 (germline): MDHEN, SYDVKM. The CDR3 has 15 residues.

The V call is TRBV19, the J call TRBJ2-2, with D tentatively TRBD1 (5 bases). Trimming removed 5 bases from V and 4 bases from J, with 11 bases in between. The CDR3 sequence is 14 residues long. Germline V gene data show CDR1 as LNHDA and CDR2 as SQIVND (reference sequence). The CDR3 loop reads CASSVTGPTGELFF. DNA of the CDR3: TGTGCCAGTAGTGTAACAGGTCCCACCGGGGAGCTGTTTTTT.

This clone has just one count. The CDR3 loop reads CASGLTGFDYGYTF. CDR3 bases: TGTGCCAGTGGGTTGACAGGGTTTGACTATGGCTACACCTTC. The J gene is TRBJ1-2, the V gene TRBV19; the match to TRBD1 covers 7 bases. Germline V gives CDR1 LNHDA, CDR2 SQIVND (reference sequence). The CDR3 extends over 14 amino acids. V was clipped by 8 bases and J by 3 bases; unmatched bases: 9.

The rearrangement links TRBV5-5 to TRBJ1-2; 9 nucleotides match TRBD1. V shed 4 bases, J shed 4 bases, and the junction held 5 bases outside the gene matches. This CDR3 is built from 14 residues. Germline V CDR1 and CDR2: SGHKS, YYEKEE (reference sequence). The CDR3 region is CASSAGTGIYGYTF. The CDR3 nucleotides read TGTGCCAGCAGCGCCGGGACAGGGATCTATGGCTACACCTTC. Complete variable domain (other parts from reference TRBV5-5 and TRBJ1-2): DAGVTQSPTHLIKTRGQQVTLRCSPISGHKSVSWYQQVLGQGPQFIFQYYEKEERGRGNFPDRFSARQFPNYSSELNVNALLLGDSALYLCASSAGTGIYGYTFGSGTRLTVV.

The genes are TRBV24-1 and TRBJ2-1; 8 bases fit TRBD1. The CDR3 extends over 14 amino acids. The trim removed 4 bases at V and 12 bases at J, leaving 10 bases unmatched. Germline loops: CDR1 KGHDR, CDR2 SFDVKD. The chain's CDR3 is CATSDPRQGKVQFF. The CDR3 bases are TGTGCCACCAGTGACCCTAGACAGGGGAAAGTGCAGTTCTTC.

V usage is TRBV6-2 or TRBV6-3 and J usage is TRBJ2-1, with D uncertain. Germline V gene lookup returns CDR1 MNHEY and CDR2 SVGEGT. The CDR3 has 12 amino acids. Trimming stripped 2 bases from V and 7 bases from J, with 6 bases between. The CDR3 DNA is TGTGCCAGCAGTTACACGTCGAATGAGCAGTTCTTC. Residues: CASSYTSNEQFF.

The V and J genes are TRBV28 and TRBJ1-3; D not certain. The length of the CDR3 is 15 residues. V lost 5 bases to trimming and J lost 0 bases, with 11 bases between them. Germline V gene sequence: CDR1 MDHEN, CDR2 SYDVKM. CDR3: CASSHDGRSGNTIYF. The DNA for the CDR3 is TGTGCCAGCAGTCACGACGGACGCTCTGGAAACACCATATATTTT. Together with reference TRBV28 and TRBJ1-3, the CDR3 gives the full variable domain: DVKVTQSSRYLVKRTGEKVFLECVQDMDHENMFWYRQDPGLGLRLIYFSYDVKMKEKGDIPEGYSVSREKKERFSLILESASTNQTSMYLCASSHDGRSGNTIYFGEGSWLTVV.

This chain joins TRBV24-1 and TRBJ2-7; D perhaps matches TRBD2 (7 bases). Per germline, CDR1 KGHDR and CDR2 SFDVKD. This CDR3 comprises 15 residues. Trimming removed 6 bases from V and 3 bases from J, with 17 bases in between. Here the CDR3 reads CATSQGSSGNYEQYF. CDR3 bases: TGTGCCACCAGTCAGGGGTCGAGCGGGAACTACGAGCAGTACTTC.

V usage is TRBV28 and J usage is TRBJ1-3, with D hard to call. This CDR3 comprises 15 residues. V lost 4 bases and J lost 0, with 10 bases in between. Germline V gene data show CDR1 as MDHEN and CDR2 as SYDVKM. The CDR3 region is CASSSDIFSGNTIYF. The CDR3 nucleotides are TGTGCCAGCAGTTCCGACATTTTCTCTGGAAACACCATATATTTT. Combining the CDR3 with reference TRBV28 and TRBJ1-3 gives the whole variable domain DVKVTQSSRYLVKRTGEKVFLECVQDMDHENMFWYRQDPGLGLRLIYFSYDVKMKEKGDIPEGYSVSREKKERFSLILESASTNQTSMYLCASSSDIFSGNTIYFGEGSWLTVV.

The chain combines TRBV28 with TRBJ1-2, with D uncertain. Germline CDR1 is MDHEN and CDR2 is SYDVKM. Trimming stripped 5 bases from V and 4 bases from J, with 14 bases between. The CDR3 contains 14 residues. The CDR3 loop is CASSPGLRVYGYTF. The CDR3 DNA sequence: TGTGCCAGCAGTCCGGGTCTTCGGGTCTATGGCTACACCTTC.

This clone has only a few counts. The chain recombines TRBV7-2 with TRBJ2-3; TRBD2 aligns across 8 bases. The J segment lost 3 bases and the V segment lost 7 bases, leaving 15 bases of the junction unmatched. The CDR3 runs 17 residues. Per the germline V gene, CDR1 is SGHTA and CDR2 is FQGNSA. The CDR3, as DNA: TGTGCCAGCATGACGTACGCGGGAGGCCGTGTTACAGATACGCAGTATTTT. It translates to CASMTYAGGRVTDTQYF.

The genes are TRBV11-2 and TRBJ2-5; D perhaps matches TRBD2 (5 bases). The CDR3 covers 14 residues. Germline V gives CDR1 SGHAT, CDR2 FQNNGV. Trimming shortened V by 5 bases and J by 2 bases, and 12 bases separated the two germline ends. The CDR3 loop reads CASSLVRLQETQYF. The CDR3, as DNA: TGTGCCAGCAGCCTGGTGAGACTACAAGAGACCCAGTACTTC.